These T cell receptor beta chains were read from a single sample in a study of blood T cells in healthy people across ages. TCRdb reprocessed the 5' RACE reads via MiXCR and lists one record per CDR3 protein. The table shows some 1.7 million distinct CDR3 sequences, with 28% occurring only once. Source material: blood. The receptors come from a woman in her 30s in good health. CDR3s include the opening cysteine and the closing phenylalanine or tryptophan. The D gene is left open where the match is weak. Clone size appears in some rows only: once, few, many, or a class for an expanded clone.

TRBD2,TRBV6-2/TRBV6-3,.,TRBJ2-5,CASKGPGGPLETQYF,TGTGCCAGCAAGGGGCCGGGAGGGCCTCTGGAGACCCAGTACTTC
.,TRBV5-1,.,TRBJ2-3,CASSPGHRTDTRYF,TGCGCCAGCAGCCCGGGACATCGCACAGATACGCGGTATTTT
TRBD2,TRBV6-7,.,TRBJ2-1,CASSYGRLAGGPGTYNEQFF,TGTGCCAGCAGTTACGGGCGGCTAGCGGGAGGGCCTGGGACCTACAATGAGCAGTTCTTC
.,TRBV5-1,.,TRBJ1-5,CASSLGQANESPQHF,TGCGCCAGCAGCTTGGGACAGGCAAATGAATCGCCCCAGCATTTT
.,TRBV3-1,.,TRBJ2-5,CASSQGPRTSLQETQYF,TGTGCCAGCAGCCAAGGCCCCCGAACCAGCCTACAAGAGACCCAGTACTTC
.,TRBV7-9,few,TRBJ1-2,CASSLAQGFTF,TGTGCCAGCAGCTTAGCGCAGGGCTTCACCTTC
TRBD1,TRBV20-1,.,TRBJ2-7,CSARAGTGSSYEQYF,TGCAGTGCTAGAGCGGGGACAGGGTCATCCTACGAGCAGTACTTC
TRBD1,TRBV4-1,few,TRBJ1-6,CASSYTGGNSPLHF,TGCGCCAGCAGTTATACAGGGGGAAATTCACCCCTCCACTTT
TRBD1,TRBV14,.,TRBJ2-1,CASSPPGTGVWNEQFF,TGTGCCAGCAGCCCCCCCGGGACAGGGGTATGGAATGAGCAGTTCTTC
TRBD1,TRBV4-1,many,TRBJ2-7,CASSQPTGGKAYEQYF,TGCGCCAGCAGCCAACCCACAGGGGGCAAGGCCTACGAGCAGTACTTC
.,TRBV5-5,many,TRBJ2-1,CASSLIGEQFF,TGTGCCAGCAGCTTGATTGGAGAGCAGTTCTTC
.,TRBV11-1,few,TRBJ2-3,CASRSRVSDTQYF,TGTGCCAGCAGAAGCAGGGTTTCAGATACGCAGTATTTT
TRBD2,TRBV7-9,.,TRBJ2-3,CASSLGGGGPTDTQYF,TGTGCCAGCAGCTTAGGGGGCGGGGGACCCACAGATACGCAGTATTTT
.,TRBV19,.,TRBJ1-1,CASTLPGGLGTEAFF,TGTGCCAGTACCCTTCCCGGGGGGTTAGGCACTGAAGCTTTCTTT
.,TRBV7-3,few,TRBJ2-2,CASSKNVGTGELFF,TGTGCCAGCAGCAAAAATGTGGGCACCGGGGAGCTGTTTTTT
.,TRBV20-1,few,TRBJ2-1,CSAGHGSYNEQFF,TGCAGTGCCGGACACGGCTCCTACAATGAGCAGTTCTTC
.,TRBV15,.,TRBJ1-2,CATSRGLAGTEGYTF,TGTGCCACCAGCAGGGGACTCGCAGGGACGGAAGGCTACACCTTC
TRBD2,TRBV20-1,few,TRBJ2-7,CSARTACGGYEQYF,TGCAGTGCTAGAACGGCTTGCGGGGGCTACGAGCAGTACTTC
.,TRBV7-9,.,TRBJ1-1,CASSLGQKNTAAFF,TGTGCCAGCAGCTTAGGACAGAAGAACACTGCAGCTTTCTTT
TRBD1,TRBV7-9,few,TRBJ1-5,CASSLDGDRGGEPQHF,TGTGCCAGCAGCTTAGACGGGGACAGGGGAGGGGAGCCCCAGCATTTT
TRBD1,TRBV20-1,.,TRBJ2-7,CSAGKGQGGEQYF,TGCAGTGCCGGTAAGGGACAGGGAGGCGAGCAGTACTTC
.,TRBV7-3,.,TRBJ2-2,CASSPGVVAGELFF,TGTGCCAGCAGCCCAGGGGTCGTAGCCGGGGAGCTGTTTTTT
.,TRBV7-2,.,TRBJ2-7,CASSLRRQLQYF,TGTGCCAGCAGCTTACGAAGACAGCTGCAGTACTTC
.,TRBV7-9,.,TRBJ2-5,CASSLFGSQETQYF,TGTGCCAGCAGCCTCTTTGGGTCACAAGAGACCCAGTACTTC
.,TRBV7-2,many,TRBJ2-5,CASSLAPNGETQYF,TGTGCCAGCAGCTTAGCCCCGAACGGGGAGACCCAGTACTTC
TRBD2,TRBV5-1,.,TRBJ2-5,CASNLGGEQYF,TGCGCCAGCAACTTGGGGGGGGAGCAGTACTTC
.,TRBV9,.,TRBJ2-1,CASSPRAAFYEQFF,TGTGCCAGCAGCCCTCGAGCTGCTTTCTATGAGCAGTTCTTC
.,TRBV5-1,.,TRBJ1-4,CASSFREDNEKLFF,TGCGCCAGCAGCTTTAGGGAAGATAATGAAAAACTGTTTTTT
.,TRBV6-5,.,TRBJ2-7,CASSYALGGNEQYF,TGTGCCAGCAGTTATGCGTTAGGAGGGAATGAGCAGTACTTC
.,TRBV2,.,TRBJ2-7,CASSVVTYEQYF,TGTGCCAGCAGTGTGGTCACATACGAGCAGTACTTC
.,TRBV12-3/TRBV12-4,few,TRBJ2-4,CAGSFQGWTKNIQYF,TGTGCCGGCAGTTTCCAGGGTTGGACCAAAAACATTCAGTACTTC
.,TRBV15,once,TRBJ1-2,CATTGSRSGGGYTF,TGTGCCACCACCGGGTCTCGGTCCGGAGGTGGCTACACCTTC
.,TRBV6-5,many,TRBJ1-4,CASSPRLATNEKLFF,TGTGCCAGCAGTCCCCGCCTTGCAACTAATGAAAAACTGTTTTTT
.,TRBV7-9,.,TRBJ2-4,CASSYDGGSINIQYF,TGTGCCAGCAGCTACGATGGGGGCTCAATAAACATTCAGTACTTC
.,TRBV28,few,TRBJ1-2,CASFGQLYGYTF,TGTGCCAGCTTTGGACAACTCTATGGCTACACCTTC
TRBD2,TRBV12-3/TRBV12-4,.,TRBJ2-7,CASRLGGSGVEQYF,TGTGCCAGCAGACTTGGGGGTAGCGGGGTCGAGCAGTACTTC
TRBD1,TRBV5-4,.,TRBJ1-1,CASRDPRTGIGGTEAFF,TGTGCCAGCAGAGACCCCCGGACAGGGATTGGAGGCACTGAAGCTTTCTTT
.,TRBV5-1,many,TRBJ1-2,CASSLFDYGYTF,TGCGCCAGCAGCTTGTTTGACTATGGCTACACCTTC
.,TRBV6-2/TRBV6-3,.,TRBJ2-3,CASSYGRTPRLDTQYF,TGTGCCAGCAGTTACGGTAGGACTCCCAGGTTGGATACGCAGTATTTT
.,TRBV28,few,TRBJ2-7,CASLGRPYEQYF,TGTGCCAGCCTGGGGCGGCCCTACGAGCAGTACTTC
TRBD1,TRBV29-1,few,TRBJ1-1,CSVYRGMNTEAFF,TGCAGCGTTTACAGGGGAATGAACACTGAAGCTTTCTTT
.,TRBV28,.,TRBJ1-5,CASTLDGNSNQPQHF,TGTGCCAGCACCCTCGACGGGAATAGCAATCAGCCCCAGCATTTT
TRBD1,TRBV7-9,few,TRBJ1-4,CASSSGQGPTEKLFF,TGTGCCAGCAGCTCAGGACAGGGGCCTACGGAAAAACTGTTTTTT
.,TRBV5-1,many,TRBJ1-2,CASSRGTTNYGYTF,TGTGCCAGCAGCAGGGGTACCACTAACTATGGCTACACCTTC
.,TRBV2,.,TRBJ2-5,CASSELGGQNERYF,TGTGCCAGCAGTGAACTCGGGGGCCAGAACGAGCGGTACTTC
.,TRBV7-2,.,TRBJ2-1,CASSLGEVEQFF,TGTGCCAGCAGCTTGGGAGAGGTTGAGCAGTTCTTC
.,TRBV11-2,many,TRBJ2-7,CASSLRGFSYEQYF,TGTGCCAGCAGCTTAAGGGGTTTTTCCTACGAGCAGTACTTC
.,TRBV7-2,.,TRBJ2-7,CASSLGRAEFNYEQYF,TGTGCCAGCAGCTTGGGACGAGCGGAATTCAACTACGAGCAGTACTTC
.,TRBV7-7,.,TRBJ2-3,CASSSEGGTQYF,TGTGCCAGCAGCTCGGAGGGGGGTACGCAGTATTTT
.,TRBV7-2,.,TRBJ2-1,CASSLAQGRISYEQFF,TGTGCCAGCAGCTTAGCCCAGGGGCGAATCTCCTACGAGCAGTTCTTC
.,TRBV4-2,few,TRBJ1-5,CASSQGFGGVNQPQHF,TGTGCCAGCAGCCAAGGATTCGGGGGCGTTAATCAGCCCCAGCATTTT